The count of the clone carrying this T cell receptor beta chain is one. This entry belongs to a study of Ad26.COV2.S vaccination and SARS-CoV-2 variants. Treatment meaning: 15 to 20 received Ad26.COV2.S at low or high dose, single or two shots; 5 received placebo; per-sample allocation not given. Sampling occurred on day 63 after the first vaccine or placebo injection. Germline-derived CDR1 and CDR2 are LNHDA and SQIVND (reference sequence). The CDR3 length is 14 residues. The J segment lost 7 bases and the V segment lost 10 bases, leaving 16 bases of the junction unmatched. The method was immunoSEQ multiplex PCR; TCRdb's version includes in-frame clones alone and lacks a portion of them. The table records more than 300,000 clones, around 90% of them present only once.

The source is a person between 18 and 59 years old who received the Ad26.COV2.S COVID-19 vaccine or a placebo. The starting material was peripheral blood, obtained in a trial of Ad26.COV2.S vaccine versus placebo. V and J are TRBV19 and TRBJ2-7, with 7 bases lining up with TRBD2. CDR3 residues: CATGPSGKLSEQYF. DNA for the CDR3: TGTGCCACCGGTCCTAGCGGCAAGCTCTCTGAGCAGTACTTC.